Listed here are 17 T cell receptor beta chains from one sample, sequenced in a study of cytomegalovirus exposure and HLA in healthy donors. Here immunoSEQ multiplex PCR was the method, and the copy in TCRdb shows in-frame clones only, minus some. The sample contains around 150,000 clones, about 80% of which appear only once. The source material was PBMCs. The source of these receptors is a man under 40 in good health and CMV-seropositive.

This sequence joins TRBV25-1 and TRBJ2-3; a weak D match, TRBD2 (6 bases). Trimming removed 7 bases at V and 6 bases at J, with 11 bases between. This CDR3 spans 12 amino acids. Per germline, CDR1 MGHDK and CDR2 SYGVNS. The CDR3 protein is CASTGSGDTQYF. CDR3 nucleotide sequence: TGTGCCAGCACCGGGAGCGGGGATACGCAGTATTTT.

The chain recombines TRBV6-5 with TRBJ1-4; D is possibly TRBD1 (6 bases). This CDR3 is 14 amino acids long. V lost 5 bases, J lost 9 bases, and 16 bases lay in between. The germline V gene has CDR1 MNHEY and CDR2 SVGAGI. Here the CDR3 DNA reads TGTGCCAGCAGTCCCCCCGGACAGCGTCAAAAACTGTTTTTT. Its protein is CASSPPGQRQKLFF.

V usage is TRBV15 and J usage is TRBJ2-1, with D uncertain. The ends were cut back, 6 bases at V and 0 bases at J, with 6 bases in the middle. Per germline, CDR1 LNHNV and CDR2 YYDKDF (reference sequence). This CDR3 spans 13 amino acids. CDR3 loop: CATRTTSYNEQFF. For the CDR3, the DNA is TGTGCCACCAGAACTACCTCCTACAATGAGCAGTTCTTC.

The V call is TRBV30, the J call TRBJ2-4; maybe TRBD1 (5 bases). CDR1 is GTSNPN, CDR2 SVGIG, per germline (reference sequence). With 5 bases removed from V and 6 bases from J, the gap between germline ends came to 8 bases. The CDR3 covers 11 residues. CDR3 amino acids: CAWVQGNIQYF. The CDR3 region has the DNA TGTGCCTGGGTCCAGGGAAACATTCAGTACTTC.

In DNA form, the CDR3 reads TGCAGCGTCCCAAAACAGGGGTTTGGCTACACCTTC. Residues: CSVPKQGFGYTF. J is TRBJ1-2 and V is TRBV29-1; 7 nucleotides line up with TRBD1. Germline V gene data show CDR1 as SQVTM and CDR2 as ANQGSEA. This CDR3 has 12 amino acids. The junction had 8 bases not matched to a gene; V was cut back by 6 bases and J by 7 bases.

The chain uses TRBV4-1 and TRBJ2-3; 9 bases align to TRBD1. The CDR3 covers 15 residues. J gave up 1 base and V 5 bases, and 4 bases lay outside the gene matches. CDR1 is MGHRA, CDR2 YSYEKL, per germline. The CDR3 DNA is TGCGCCAGCAGCACCCGGACAGGGGGCACAGATACGCAGTATTTT. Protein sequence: CASSTRTGGTDTQYF.

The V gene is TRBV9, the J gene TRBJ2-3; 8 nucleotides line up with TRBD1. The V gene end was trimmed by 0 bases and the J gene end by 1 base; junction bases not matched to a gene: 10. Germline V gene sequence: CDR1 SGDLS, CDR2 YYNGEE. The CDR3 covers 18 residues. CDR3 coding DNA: TGTGCCAGCAGCGTAGCTACAGTGGGGACAGGAGGCACAGATACGCAGTATTTT. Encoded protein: CASSVATVGTGGTDTQYF.

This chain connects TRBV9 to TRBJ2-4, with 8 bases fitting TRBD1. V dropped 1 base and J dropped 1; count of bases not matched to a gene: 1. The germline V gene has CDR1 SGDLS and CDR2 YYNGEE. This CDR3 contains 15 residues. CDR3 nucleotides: TGTGCCAGCAGCGTACAGGGGGCTGCCAAAAACATTCAGTACTTC. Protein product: CASSVQGAAKNIQYF. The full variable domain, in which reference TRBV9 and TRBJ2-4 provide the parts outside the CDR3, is DSGVTQTPKHLITATGQRVTLRCSPRSGDLSVYWYQQSLDQGLQFLIQYYNGEERAKGNILERFSAQQFPDLHSELNLSSLELGDSALYFCASSVQGAAKNIQYFGAGTRLSVL.

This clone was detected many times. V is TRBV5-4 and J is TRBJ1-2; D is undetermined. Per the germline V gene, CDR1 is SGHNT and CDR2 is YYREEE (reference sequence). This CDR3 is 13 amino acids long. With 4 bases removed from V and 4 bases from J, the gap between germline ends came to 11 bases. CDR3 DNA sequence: TGTGCCAGCAGCCAACAGAGAACCTATGGCTACACCTTC. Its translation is CASSQQRTYGYTF.

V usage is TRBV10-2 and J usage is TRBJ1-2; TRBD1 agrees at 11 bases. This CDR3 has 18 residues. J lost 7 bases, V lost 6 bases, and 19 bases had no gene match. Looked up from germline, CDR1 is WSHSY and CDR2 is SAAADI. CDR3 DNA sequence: TGCGCCAGCAGCAAAGGACAGGGGGCGCAAAGGTTGGATCCTGGCTACACCTTC. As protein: CASSKGQGAQRLDPGYTF.

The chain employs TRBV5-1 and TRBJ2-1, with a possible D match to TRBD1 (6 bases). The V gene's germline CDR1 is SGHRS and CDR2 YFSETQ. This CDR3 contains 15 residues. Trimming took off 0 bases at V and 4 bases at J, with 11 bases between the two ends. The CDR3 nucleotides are TGCGCCAGCAGCTTGGCCGGGGACACTTACAATGAGCAGTTCTTC. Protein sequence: CASSLAGDTYNEQFF.

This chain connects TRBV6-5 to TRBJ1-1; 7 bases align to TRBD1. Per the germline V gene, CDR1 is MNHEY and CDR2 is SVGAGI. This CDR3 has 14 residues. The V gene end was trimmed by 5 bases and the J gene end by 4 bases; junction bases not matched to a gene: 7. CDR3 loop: CASSTTTGRTEAFF. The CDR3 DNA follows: TGTGCCAGCAGTACTACGACAGGGCGCACTGAAGCTTTCTTT.

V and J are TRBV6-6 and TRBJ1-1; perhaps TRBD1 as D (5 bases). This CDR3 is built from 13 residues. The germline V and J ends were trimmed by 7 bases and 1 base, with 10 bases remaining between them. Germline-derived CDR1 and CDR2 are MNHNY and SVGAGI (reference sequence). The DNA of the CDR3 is TGTGCCAGCACCCCAGGGCCGAACACTGAAGCTTTCTTT. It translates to CASTPGPNTEAFF.

The DNA for the CDR3 is TGCGCCAGCAGCTTGGACCAGGAAGTCTATGGCTACACCTTC. Residues: CASSLDQEVYGYTF. The chain couples TRBV5-1 to TRBJ1-2; D gene unclear. The germline V gene encodes CDR1 SGHRS and CDR2 YFSETQ. V lost 0 bases and J 4 bases, leaving 10 bases between the germline ends. The CDR3 sequence is 14 residues long.

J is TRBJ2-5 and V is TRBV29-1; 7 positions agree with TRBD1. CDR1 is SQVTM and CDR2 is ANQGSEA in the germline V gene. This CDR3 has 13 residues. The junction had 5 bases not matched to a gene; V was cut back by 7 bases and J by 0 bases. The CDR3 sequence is CSALGGNQETQYF. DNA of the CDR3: TGCAGCGCCTTAGGGGGCAACCAAGAGACCCAGTACTTC.

Here the CDR3 DNA reads TGCAGTGTGGCGGGGTACTATGGCTACACCTTC. It translates to CSVAGYYGYTF. The rearrangement links TRBV20-1 to TRBJ1-2; D is undetermined. This CDR3 region has 11 residues. Trimming removed 7 bases from V and 3 bases from J, with 9 bases in between. Germline CDR1 is DFQATT and CDR2 is SNEGSKA (reference sequence).

The CDR3 nucleotides read TGCGCCAGCAGCCAAGTCCTCAGGGTTCAGGAGCTGTTTTTT. Encoded protein: CASSQVLRVQELFF. The chain recombines TRBV4-1 with TRBJ2-2, with D tentatively TRBD1 (5 bases). The CDR3 spans 14 residues. Germline-derived CDR1 and CDR2 are MGHRA and YSYEKL. V gave up 1 base and J gave up 10 bases, with 13 bases separating them.